These 9 T cell receptor beta chains were sequenced from one sample in a study of blood T cells in healthy people across ages. PCR was performed a second time for about 7 to 12 cycles using a sample-barcoded 5' primer and a J-beta primer mix. MiXCR was run by TCRdb on the 5' RACE reads, yielding one entry per CDR3 protein. The profile shows 1.2 million to 1.5 million distinct CDR3 sequences, around 59% of them singletons. Specimen: blood. These receptors all come from a man between 18 and 35 years old in good health.

The CDR3 sequence: CASSLGGARWEQFF. CDR3 sequence (DNA): TGTGCCAGCAGCTTAGGGGGGGCTCGATGGGAGCAGTTCTTC. The chain employs TRBV7-6 and TRBJ2-1; D may correspond to TRBD1 or TRBD2 (6 bases each). Germline-derived CDR1 and CDR2 are SGHVS and FNYEAQ. The CDR3 sequence is 14 residues long. V shed 1 base and J shed 10 bases, with 14 bases lying between them.

This clonotype was counted between two and nine times. This rearrangement joins TRBV5-1 to TRBJ2-7, with a tentative D call TRBD1 (7 bases). The CDR3 spans 18 residues. The germline V gene encodes CDR1 SGHRS and CDR2 YFSETQ. The V and J ends lost 4 bases and 0 bases respectively, with 23 bases between them. The CDR3 reads CASSAPPGGIFNSYEQYF. The CDR3 DNA sequence: TGCGCCAGCAGCGCCCCCCCAGGGGGGATTTTCAACTCCTACGAGCAGTACTTC.

The chain is built from TRBV4-1 and TRBJ2-7, with 9 bases lining up with TRBD1. J lost 5 bases, V lost 1 base, and 15 bases had no gene match. The CDR3 contains 18 residues. Germline CDR1 is MGHRA and CDR2 is YSYEKL. Written as DNA, the CDR3 is TGCGCCAGCAGCCAAGCCATCCTTCGGGACAGGGCGTCTGACGAGCAGTACTTC. Amino acid sequence: CASSQAILRDRASDEQYF.

V gene TRBV6-2 or TRBV6-3 combines with J gene TRBJ2-3; D perhaps matches TRBD2 (7 bases). Germline V gives CDR1 MNHEY, CDR2 SVGEGT. Between the trimmed V and J ends, which lost 5 bases and 3 bases, there was a span of 15 bases. The CDR3 contains 15 residues. The CDR3 reads CASSRGAYETDTQYF. The CDR3 DNA follows: TGTGCCAGCAGTCGGGGGGCGTATGAAACAGATACGCAGTATTTT.

This clonotype was observed a single time. The chain couples TRBV7-9 to TRBJ1-1; D is ambiguous. The germline V and J ends were trimmed by 2 bases and 11 bases, with 6 bases remaining between them. Germline CDR1 is SEHNR and CDR2 is FQNEAQ (reference sequence). This CDR3 region has 10 residues. DNA for the CDR3: TGTGCCAGCAGCTTACATGGCGCTTTCTTT. Protein sequence: CASSLHGAFF.

The rearrangement joins TRBV20-1 to TRBJ1-2, with unresolved D. Looked up from germline, CDR1 is DFQATT and CDR2 is SNEGSKA (reference sequence). The ends were cut back, 7 bases at V and 8 bases at J, with 17 bases in the middle. This CDR3 contains 12 residues. The CDR3 coding sequence is TGCAGTGTTCCGGACCGTCGCCGGGGCTACACCTTC. It translates to CSVPDRRRGYTF.

The chain combines TRBV6-5 with TRBJ2-3, with 9 bases lining up with TRBD2. The germline V gene has CDR1 MNHEY and CDR2 SVGAGI. This CDR3 comprises 15 residues. V dropped 10 bases and J dropped 4; count of bases not matched to a gene: 12. CDR3 amino acids: CATAYGTSSPDTQYF. In nucleotides, the CDR3 is TGTGCCACCGCTTACGGGACTAGCAGCCCAGATACGCAGTATTTT.

This chain uses TRBV7-9 with TRBJ2-3, with 13 bases fitting TRBD2. J lost 2 bases, V lost 5 bases, and 7 bases had no gene match. CDR3 length: 17 amino acids. Germline-derived CDR1 and CDR2 are SEHNR and FQNEAQ (reference sequence). The DNA of the CDR3 is TGTGCCAGCAGCCATCGACTAGCGGGGGGCTCCACAGATACGCAGTATTTT. Its protein product is CASSHRLAGGSTDTQYF.

V and J are TRBV28 and TRBJ2-1; 8 bases line up with TRBD2. Germline assignment: CDR1 MDHEN and CDR2 SYDVKM. The V and J ends lost 6 bases and 1 base, in that order; junction bases with no gene match: 8. This CDR3 is built from 16 residues. The DNA for the CDR3 is TGTGCCAGCAGAGCCCAAGTAGCGGGGTCCTACAATGAGCAGTTCTTC. It specifies CASRAQVAGSYNEQFF.